This T cell receptor (beta chain) was identified during a study of response to subunit inactivated influenza vaccine. Notes on the study in general: Only a handful of new T cells, the authors suggested, are recruited with each seasonal influenza vaccination.

Comment on this clonotype: Its antigen is not identified.

CDR1 is MNHEY, CDR2 SVGAGI, per germline. V was trimmed by 2 bases and J by 3 bases, leaving 17 bases between them. This CDR3 comprises 16 residues. One entry per CDR3 protein, called by TCRdb with MiXCR from the RT-PCR reads. The sample has 300,000 to 350,000 distinct CDR3 sequences, around a fifth seen once. The receptor's source is a man aged 45 to 70 who received an inactivated influenza vaccine. The sequencing used PBMCs from blood, collected about 20 months after vaccination. The chain recombines TRBV6-5 with TRBJ2-7; possible D gene TRBD1, 6 bases. The CDR3 sequence: CASSYPFGRGDYEQYF. As DNA, the CDR3 is TGTGCCAGCAGTTACCCGTTTGGCAGGGGCGACTACGAGCAGTACTTC.